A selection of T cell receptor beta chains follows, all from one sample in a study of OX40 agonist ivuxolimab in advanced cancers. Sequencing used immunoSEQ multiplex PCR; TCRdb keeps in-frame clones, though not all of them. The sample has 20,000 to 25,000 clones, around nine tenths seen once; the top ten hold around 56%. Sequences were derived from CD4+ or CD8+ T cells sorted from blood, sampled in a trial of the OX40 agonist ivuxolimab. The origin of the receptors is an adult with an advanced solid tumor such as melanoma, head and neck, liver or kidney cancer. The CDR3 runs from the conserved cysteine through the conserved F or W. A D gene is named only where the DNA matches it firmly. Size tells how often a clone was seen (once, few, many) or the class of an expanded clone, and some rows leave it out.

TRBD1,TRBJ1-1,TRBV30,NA,TGTGCCTGGCAGACAGGGTCGTCCTATGTAGGCGCTGAAGCTTTCTTT,CAWQTGSSYVGAEAFF
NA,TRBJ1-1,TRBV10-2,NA,TGCGCCAGCAGTGAGAGCGACGCGTGGACTGAAGCTTTCTTT,CASSESDAWTEAFF
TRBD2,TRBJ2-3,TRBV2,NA,TGTGCCAGCAGTGAGTTGACTAGCCCTACGGGCACAGATACGCAGTATTTT,CASSELTSPTGTDTQYF
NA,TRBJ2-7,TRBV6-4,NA,TGTGCCAGCAGTGACTCCCCCGGATCCTACGAGCAGTACTTC,CASSDSPGSYEQYF
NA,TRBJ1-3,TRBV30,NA,TGTGCCTGGAGCACGGGGAGCCGCTCTGGAAACACCATATATTTT,CAWSTGSRSGNTIYF
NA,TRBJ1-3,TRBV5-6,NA,TGTGCCAGCAGCCTCCTCAGGTTATCAGGAAACACCATATATTTT,CASSLLRLSGNTIYF
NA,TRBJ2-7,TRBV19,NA,TGTGCCAGTAGTATAGGGTCCGGATACGAGCAGTACTTC,CASSIGSGYEQYF
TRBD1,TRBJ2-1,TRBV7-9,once,TGTGCCAGCAGCTCCTGGGACAGTTGGGGTACGCAGTTCTTC,CASSSWDSWGTQFF
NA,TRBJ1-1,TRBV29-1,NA,TGCAGCACGGACACCTCGTCTGAAGCTTTCTTT,CSTDTSSEAFF
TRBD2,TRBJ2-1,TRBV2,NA,TGTGCCAGCAGTGAAAGGCCTAGCGGGGGATGGAATGAGCAGTTCTTC,CASSERPSGGWNEQFF
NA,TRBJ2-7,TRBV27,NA,TGTGCCAGCAGTTCCAACAATGGGGGTCTCGAGCAGTACTTC,CASSSNNGGLEQYF
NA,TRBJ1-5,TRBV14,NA,TGTGCCAGCAGCCAAGATATGTGGGGGATTAATCAGCCCCAGCATTTT,CASSQDMWGINQPQHF
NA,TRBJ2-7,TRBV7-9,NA,TGTGCCAGCAGCGCAGACAGTGCTTCCTACGAGCAGTACTTC,CASSADSASYEQYF
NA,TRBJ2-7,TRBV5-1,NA,TGCGCCAGCACTCCCGAGTGGGACACCTACGAGCAGTACTTC,CASTPEWDTYEQYF
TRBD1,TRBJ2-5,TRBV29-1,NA,TGCAGCGTTGAACCCGGACAGGGGGAAGAGACCCAGTACTTC,CSVEPGQGEETQYF
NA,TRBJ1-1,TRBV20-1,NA,TGCAGTGCTGTGTGGACTGAAGCTTTCTTT,CSAVWTEAFF
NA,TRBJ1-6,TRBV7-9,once,TGTGCCAGCAGCTTAGAGACTTCAGTCAGGAGAAATAATTCACCCCTCCACTTT,CASSLETSVRRNNSPLHF
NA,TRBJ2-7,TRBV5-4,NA,TGTGCCAGCAGCTTGGGGCAGGGAAGTTACGAGCAGTACTTC,CASSLGQGSYEQYF
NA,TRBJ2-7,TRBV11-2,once,TGTGCCAGCAGCTTCGATCCCTTAGTGGACGAGCAGTACTTC,CASSFDPLVDEQYF
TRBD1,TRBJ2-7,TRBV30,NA,TGTGCCTGGATCCCCTTAACAGGGGCTTCAGGGGAGCAGTACTTC,CAWIPLTGASGEQYF
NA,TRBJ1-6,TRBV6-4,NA,TGTGCCAGCAAACCTACAAGCTCCTATAATTCACCCCTCCACTTT,CASKPTSSYNSPLHF
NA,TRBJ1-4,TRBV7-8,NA,TGTGCCAGCAGCTTAGCGAGGAACGGGCCGGGAGAAAAACTGTTTTTT,CASSLARNGPGEKLFF
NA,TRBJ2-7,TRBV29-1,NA,TGCAGCGTCGAGGAGGGGGGCTACGAGCAGTACTTC,CSVEEGGYEQYF
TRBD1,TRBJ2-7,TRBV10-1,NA,TGCGCCACCGAGGCAGGGGGCGAGCAGTACTTC,CATEAGGEQYF
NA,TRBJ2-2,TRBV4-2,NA,TGTGCCAGCAGCCCCAGCGAACTTAACACCGGGGAGCTGTTTTTT,CASSPSELNTGELFF
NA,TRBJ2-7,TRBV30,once,TGTGCCTGGAGTGTTGTTAGCCAGCAGTACTTC,CAWSVVSQQYF
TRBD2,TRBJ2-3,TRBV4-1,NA,TGCGCCAGCAGCCAATCCATCACTAGCGGGGTAGCAGATACGCAGTATTTT,CASSQSITSGVADTQYF
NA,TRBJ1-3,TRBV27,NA,TGTGCCAGCAGTTTAAGTCTCGGAAACACCATATATTTT,CASSLSLGNTIYF
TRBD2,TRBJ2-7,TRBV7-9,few,TGTGCCAGCAGCGGCGGACTAGCGGGCGTCTCCTACGAGCAGTACTTC,CASSGGLAGVSYEQYF
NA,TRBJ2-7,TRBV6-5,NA,TGTGCCAGCAGTTACTCCGTGACAAGCGAGCAGTACTTC,CASSYSVTSEQYF